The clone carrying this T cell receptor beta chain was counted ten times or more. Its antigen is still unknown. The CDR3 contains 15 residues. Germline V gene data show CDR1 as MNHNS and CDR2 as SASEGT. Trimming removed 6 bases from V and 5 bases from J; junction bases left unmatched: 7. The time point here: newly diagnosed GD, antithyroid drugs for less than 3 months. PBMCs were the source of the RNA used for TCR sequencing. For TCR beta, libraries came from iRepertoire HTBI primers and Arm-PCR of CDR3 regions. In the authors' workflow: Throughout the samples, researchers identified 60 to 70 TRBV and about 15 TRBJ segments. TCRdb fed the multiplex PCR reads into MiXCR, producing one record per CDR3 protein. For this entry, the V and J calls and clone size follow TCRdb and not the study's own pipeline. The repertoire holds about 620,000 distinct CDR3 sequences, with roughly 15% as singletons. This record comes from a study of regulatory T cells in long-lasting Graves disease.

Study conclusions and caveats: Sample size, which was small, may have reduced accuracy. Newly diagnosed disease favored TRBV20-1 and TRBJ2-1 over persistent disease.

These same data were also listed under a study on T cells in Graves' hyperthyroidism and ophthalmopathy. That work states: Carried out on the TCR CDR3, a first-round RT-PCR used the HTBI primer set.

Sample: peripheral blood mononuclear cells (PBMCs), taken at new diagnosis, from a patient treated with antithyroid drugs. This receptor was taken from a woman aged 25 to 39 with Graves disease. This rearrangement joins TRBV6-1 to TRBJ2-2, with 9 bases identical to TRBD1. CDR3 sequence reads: CASRTGTGRTGELFF. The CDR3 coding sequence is TGTGCCAGCAGGACCGGGACAGGGAGGACCGGGGAGCTGTTTTTT.